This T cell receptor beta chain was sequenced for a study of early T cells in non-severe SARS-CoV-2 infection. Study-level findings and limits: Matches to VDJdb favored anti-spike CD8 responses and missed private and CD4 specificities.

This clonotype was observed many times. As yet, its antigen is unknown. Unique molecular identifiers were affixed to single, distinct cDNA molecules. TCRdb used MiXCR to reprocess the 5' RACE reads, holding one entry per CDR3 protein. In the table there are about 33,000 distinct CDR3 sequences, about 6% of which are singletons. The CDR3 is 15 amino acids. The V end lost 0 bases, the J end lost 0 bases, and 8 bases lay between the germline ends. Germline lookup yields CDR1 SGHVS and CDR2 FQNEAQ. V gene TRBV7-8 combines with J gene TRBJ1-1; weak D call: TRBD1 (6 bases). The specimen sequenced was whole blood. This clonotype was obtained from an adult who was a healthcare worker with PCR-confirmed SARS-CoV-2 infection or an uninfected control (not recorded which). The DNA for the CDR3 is TGTGCCAGCAGCTTAGCGGCAGGGGTGAACACTGAAGCTTTCTTT. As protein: CASSLAAGVNTEAFF.